This TCR beta chain was profiled in a study of T cell responses to AZD1222 COVID-19 vaccine. This CDR3 is built from 15 residues. Germline CDR1 and CDR2: SGHAT and FQNNGV. V lost 1 base and J 4 bases, leaving 14 bases between the germline ends. Study outcomes and limitations: Among AZD1222 vaccinees, only 5 or 6 were seropositive at baseline. Across spike, vaccine-associated CD4 TCRs were found, dominant at 160-218 and 743-854. After two AZD1222 doses, spike-specific TCR breadth and depth rose versus day 0.

Second-dose intervals near 4 or 12 weeks were combined. A word on this clone: No antigen is known for it.

Generated by immunoSEQ multiplex PCR, the TCRdb table keeps only in-frame clones and is missing some. Altogether about 120,000 clones are present, roughly 93% being singletons, with the ten largest covering about 1%. V is TRBV11-2 and J is TRBJ2-7, with D tentatively TRBD1 (5 bases). The source material was peripheral blood, sampled 28 days after the second AZD1222 dose. This clonotype originated in an adult who received the AZD1222 COVID-19 vaccine. CDR3 coding DNA: TGTGCCAGCAGCTTAGCGAGACCCTCAGGGTACGAGCAGTACTTC. Protein: CASSLARPSGYEQYF.